Below are 26 T cell receptor beta chains sequenced from a single sample in a study of T-cell memory formation after mild COVID-19. TCRdb re-called the 5' RACE reads through MiXCR, storing one row per CDR3 protein. The sample includes 90,000 to 130,000 distinct CDR3 sequences, around 17% of them seen just once. The sequencing sample was made of PBMCs or a T cell subset sorted from them (not recorded which). These receptors were taken from a man aged 18 to 29 who had mild COVID-19 (a few samples of this study predate the infection). Cell type and time point are not known.

The genes are TRBV4-1 and TRBJ2-5, with TRBD1 as a possible D gene (6 bases). Germline CDR1 is MGHRA and CDR2 is YSYEKL. Deletions cut 0 bases from V and 1 base from J, with 15 bases between. CDR3 length: 17 amino acids. Here the CDR3 reads CASSQDRDTSRQETQYF. CDR3 coding DNA: TGCGCCAGCAGCCAAGACCGGGACACTAGTCGCCAAGAGACCCAGTACTTC.

The chain uses TRBV7-9 and TRBJ2-3; 7 bases are a match to TRBD1. Germline assignment: CDR1 SEHNR and CDR2 FQNEAQ (reference sequence). V lost 4 bases and J lost 1; bases outside the gene matches: 5. This CDR3 is built from 15 residues. The CDR3: CASSSGTVGTDTQYF. In DNA, the CDR3 is TGTGCCAGCAGCTCCGGGACAGTAGGCACAGATACGCAGTATTTT.

The chain is built from TRBV6-5 and TRBJ2-3; unclear D gene. Germline V gene lookup returns CDR1 MNHEY and CDR2 SVGAGI. The CDR3 covers 12 residues. The V and J ends lost 9 bases and 13 bases respectively, with 20 bases between them. The chain's CDR3 is CASRYPHSHKYF. The CDR3 region has the DNA TGTGCCAGTCGGTACCCCCACAGCCATAAGTATTTT.

The chain links TRBV10-3 to TRBJ2-3; TRBD2 matches at 8 bases. V lost 10 bases and J lost 0; bases outside the gene matches: 3. CDR1 is ENHRY, CDR2 SYGVKD, per germline. The CDR3 is made up of 13 amino acids. This CDR3 is CANSGASTDTQYF. CDR3 nucleotide sequence: TGTGCCAATAGCGGGGCTAGCACAGATACGCAGTATTTT.

This clonotype was observed a few times. V usage is TRBV7-2 and J usage is TRBJ2-3, with D maybe TRBD2 (6 bases). Trimming shortened V by 5 bases and J by 2 bases, and 14 bases separated the two germline ends. CDR3 length: 15 amino acids. Per the germline V gene, CDR1 is SGHTA and CDR2 is FQGNSA. CDR3 coding DNA: TGTGCCAGCAGCCGATGGGGGGATCCCACAGATACGCAGTATTTT. Protein product: CASSRWGDPTDTQYF. The full variable domain, with the rest looked up from reference TRBV7-2 and TRBJ2-3, is GAGVSQSPSNKVTEKGKDVELRCDPISGHTALYWYRQSLGQGLEFLIYFQGNSAPDKSGLPSDRFSAERTGGSVSTLTIQRTQQEDSAVYLCASSRWGDPTDTQYFGPGTRLTVL.

The J gene is TRBJ1-6, the V gene TRBV28; tentatively, D is TRBD1 (5 bases). CDR1 is MDHEN, CDR2 SYDVKM, per germline. Deletions cut 6 bases from V and 9 bases from J, with 21 bases between. The CDR3 is made up of 16 amino acids. In DNA form, the CDR3 reads TGTGCCAGCAGCGGAGGCGCGGGGGAGTGGCGTTCACCCCTCCACTTT. Its protein product is CASSGGAGEWRSPLHF.

The J gene is TRBJ2-7, the V gene TRBV20-1; TRBD2 agrees at 9 bases. Trimming removed 7 bases from V and 7 bases from J; junction bases left unmatched: 8. The CDR3 totals 12 residues. Germline CDR1 is DFQATT and CDR2 is SNEGSKA (reference sequence). The CDR3 spells CSVNSGGGEQYF. The CDR3 bases are TGCAGTGTTAATAGCGGGGGCGGAGAGCAGTACTTC.

V and J are TRBV20-1 and TRBJ1-5; 7 bases are shared with TRBD1. With 3 bases clipped from V and 4 bases from J, the junction kept 9 bases outside the gene matches. Per the germline V gene, CDR1 is DFQATT and CDR2 is SNEGSKA (reference sequence). CDR3 length: 15 amino acids. The CDR3 protein is CSASSATGWNQPQHF. CDR3 sequence (DNA): TGCAGTGCTAGTTCGGCGACAGGGTGGAATCAGCCCCAGCATTTT.

The J gene is TRBJ2-7, the V gene TRBV12-3 or TRBV12-4, with TRBD2 matching over 7 bases. This CDR3 has 16 residues. J lost 2 bases, V lost 5 bases, and 12 bases had no gene match. The CDR3, as DNA: TGTGCCAGCAGTCCCCAACCCGAGACTAGCACCTACGAGCAGTACTTC. Amino acid sequence: CASSPQPETSTYEQYF.

This rearrangement joins TRBV6-2 or TRBV6-3 to TRBJ2-5, with TRBD1 identical over 10 bases. The CDR3 runs to 13 residues. Germline values: CDR1 MNHEY, CDR2 SVGEGT. Trimming cost V 2 bases and J 14 bases; bases outside gene matches: 8. The CDR3, as DNA: TGTGCCAGCAGTTACCAGGACAGGGGGTCGACCTACTTC. Amino acid sequence: CASSYQDRGSTYF.

This clonotype was observed a handful of times. The chain links TRBV2 to TRBJ1-4; D is possibly TRBD1 (6 bases). CDR1 SNHLY and CDR2 FYNNEI come from the germline V gene. This CDR3 is built from 12 residues. The V end was cut by 5 bases, the J end by 8 bases, with 9 bases between. CDR3 coding DNA: TGTGCCAGCAGTCCACAGGGCGAAAAACTGTTTTTT. Its translation: CASSPQGEKLFF.

This chain uses TRBV6-5 with TRBJ1-6, with TRBD1 matching 7 bases. After removal of 5 bases from V and 9 bases from J, the junction contained 19 bases not matched to a gene. Germline V gene data show CDR1 as MNHEY and CDR2 as SVGAGI. The CDR3 contains 18 residues. This CDR3 is CASSDITDQGVWISPLHF. As DNA, the CDR3 is TGTGCCAGCAGTGATATTACCGACCAGGGGGTCTGGATTTCACCCCTCCACTTT.

This clonotype was picked up many times. The J gene is TRBJ1-1, the V gene TRBV29-1; D is uncertain. CDR1 and CDR2 (germline): SQVTM, ANQGSEA. The CDR3 consists of 10 residues. With 7 bases removed from V and 4 bases from J, the gap between germline ends came to 7 bases. The CDR3 sequence: CSARVTEAFF. CDR3 coding DNA: TGCAGCGCCCGGGTCACTGAAGCTTTCTTT.

The chain is built from TRBV12-3 or TRBV12-4 and TRBJ2-3, with 9 bases lining up with TRBD1. After removal of 6 bases from V and 4 bases from J, the junction contained 8 bases not matched to a gene. This CDR3 spans 15 amino acids. The CDR3 nucleotides read TGTGCCAGCAGGACCGGGACAGGGCAGGCAGATACGCAGTATTTT. This sequence encodes CASRTGTGQADTQYF.

This clonotype was seen more than once but under ten times. This chain joins TRBV4-1 and TRBJ1-2; D gene unclear. Germline values: CDR1 MGHRA, CDR2 YSYEKL. V was trimmed by 6 bases and J by 6 bases, leaving 26 bases between them. The CDR3 is 17 residues long. This CDR3 is CASRRQGFGRETNGYTF. The CDR3 nucleotides are TGCGCCAGCAGACGCCAAGGATTCGGCCGAGAAACCAATGGCTACACCTTC.

V and J are TRBV6-1 and TRBJ1-1; TRBD1 is a possible D gene (5 bases). The CDR3 is 13 amino acids. The germline CDR1 and CDR2 sequences are MNHNS and SASEGT. The germline V and J ends were trimmed by 4 bases and 4 bases, with 10 bases remaining between them. In nucleotides, the CDR3 is TGTGCCAGCAGTGTCCAGGGACCCACTGAAGCTTTCTTT. It is translated as CASSVQGPTEAFF.

This clonotype was seen a handful of times. J is TRBJ2-5 and V is TRBV7-2, with 8 positions matching TRBD2. After removal of 4 bases from V and 4 bases from J, the junction contained 8 bases not matched to a gene. This CDR3 comprises 15 residues. Germline V gene lookup returns CDR1 SGHTA and CDR2 FQGNSA. The CDR3 sequence is CASSSPPGGSETQYF. CDR3 bases: TGTGCCAGCAGCTCCCCACCGGGGGGGTCAGAGACCCAGTACTTC. The full variable domain, rest sourced from reference TRBV7-2 and TRBJ2-5, is GAGVSQSPSNKVTEKGKDVELRCDPISGHTALYWYRQSLGQGLEFLIYFQGNSAPDKSGLPSDRFSAERTGGSVSTLTIQRTQQEDSAVYLCASSSPPGGSETQYFGPGTRLLVL.

By share of the sample, this clonotype is medium-sized. J is TRBJ2-1 and V is TRBV9; D call uncertain. This CDR3 comprises 13 residues. V was clipped by 2 bases and J by 8 bases, with 11 bases between them. Germline CDR1 reads SGDLS; CDR2 reads YYNGEE. The CDR3 DNA is TGTGCCAGCAGCGTGGAAGGACGGGATGAGCAGTTCTTC. As protein: CASSVEGRDEQFF.

This clonotype appeared many times. This chain connects TRBV7-6 to TRBJ2-7, with TRBD2 matching 10 bases. Germline CDR1 SGHVS, CDR2 FNYEAQ. The CDR3 is 13 amino acids. The V gene end was trimmed by 6 bases and the J gene end by 4 bases; junction bases not matched to a gene: 3. The CDR3 region has the DNA TGTGCCAGCAGTGCGACTAGCGGGTACGAGCAGTACTTC. It yields the protein CASSATSGYEQYF.

A few counts support this clonotype. This chain links TRBV6-5 with TRBJ1-2; 8 bases fit TRBD1. Trimming at V came to 8 bases and at J to 13 bases, leaving 15 bases not matched to a gene. Germline CDR1 reads MNHEY; CDR2 reads SVGAGI. The CDR3 extends over 13 amino acids. Here the CDR3 reads CASELAGGGGSTF. The CDR3 coding sequence is TGTGCCAGCGAATTAGCAGGGGGCGGTGGTTCCACCTTC.

This clonotype appeared a few times. The V and J genes are TRBV12-3 or TRBV12-4 and TRBJ2-1, with 7 nucleotides matching TRBD1. The CDR3 sequence is 14 residues long. V gave up 3 bases and J gave up 7 bases; unmatched junction bases: 6. In DNA form, the CDR3 reads TGTGCCAGCAGTTTTGGGACAGTTCGTAATGAGCAGTTCTTC. Protein: CASSFGTVRNEQFF.

Many counts were recorded for this clonotype. This chain uses TRBV2 with TRBJ2-3; TRBD2 matches at 7 bases. This CDR3 is 15 amino acids long. V gave up 7 bases and J gave up 5 bases; unmatched junction bases: 12. Per germline, CDR1 SNHLY and CDR2 FYNNEI. In DNA form, the CDR3 reads TGTGCCAGCAAAAGACTAGCCTCGCGTTTAGATACGCAGTATTTT. It encodes CASKRLASRLDTQYF.

This clonotype came up many times. V gene TRBV7-2 combines with J gene TRBJ2-3; TRBD1 might be the D (5 bases). Germline loops: CDR1 SGHTA, CDR2 FQGNSA. This CDR3 contains 14 residues. The V end was cut by 1 base, the J end by 6 bases, with 11 bases between. The CDR3 here is CASSLVQGSDTQYF. The CDR3 region has the DNA TGTGCCAGCAGCTTAGTGCAGGGTTCGGATACGCAGTATTTT.

This clonotype was detected only a few times. The rearrangement links TRBV20-1 to TRBJ2-5, with 8 bases fitting TRBD2. The length of the CDR3 is 13 residues. With V trimmed by 5 bases and J by 5 bases, 7 bases remained unmatched. CDR1 DFQATT and CDR2 SNEGSKA come from the germline V gene (reference sequence). For the CDR3, the DNA is TGCAGTGCTGGGGAGCGGGGGACGGAGACCCAGTACTTC. It yields the protein CSAGERGTETQYF.

This clonotype has only a few counts. This chain links TRBV11-3 with TRBJ2-7, with 8 bases that match TRBD1. Germline CDR1 and CDR2: SGHNT and YENEEA. After removal of 4 bases from V and 1 base from J, the junction contained 12 bases not matched to a gene. This CDR3 is built from 17 residues. The CDR3 DNA sequence: TGTGCCAGCAGCTCGCCCCACCGGACAGGGAAGTCCTACGAGCAGTACTTC. This codes for CASSSPHRTGKSYEQYF. Drawing the rest from reference TRBV11-3 and TRBJ2-7, the complete variable domain is EAGVVQSPRYKIIEKKQPVAFWCNPISGHNTLYWYLQNLGQGPELLIRYENEEAVDDSQLPKDRFSAERLKGVDSTLKIQPAELGDSAVYLCASSSPHRTGKSYEQYFGPGTRLTVT.

This chain uses TRBV7-2 with TRBJ2-3, with D uncertain. Trimming left V 1 base short and J 2 bases short, with 10 bases between. This CDR3 spans 15 amino acids. Germline V gives CDR1 SGHTA, CDR2 FQGNSA. The CDR3 loop is CASSLGQVHTDTQYF. Written as DNA, the CDR3 is TGTGCCAGCAGCTTAGGGCAGGTCCACACAGATACGCAGTATTTT. Full variable domain (outside the CDR3, taken from reference TRBV7-2 and TRBJ2-3): GAGVSQSPSNKVTEKGKDVELRCDPISGHTALYWYRQSLGQGLEFLIYFQGNSAPDKSGLPSDRFSAERTGGSVSTLTIQRTQQEDSAVYLCASSLGQVHTDTQYFGPGTRLTVL.